This paragraph covers one T cell receptor beta chain sequence. In the authors' workflow: Reference gene primer amplification gave nucleated cell count estimates. Method: immunoSEQ multiplex PCR; TCRdb's copy keeps in-frame clones and lacks some. V and J calls and clone size follow that table, whereas D and trimming were derived from the DNA. The sample records approximately 270,000 clones, 80% to 95% being singletons. This specimen belongs to a study of blood T cell repertoires in COVID-19. The CDR3 totals 17 residues. The germline V gene has CDR1 SGDLS and CDR2 YYNGEE. Between the trimmed V and J ends, which lost 0 bases and 1 base, there was a span of 14 bases.

The chain carries TRBV9 and TRBJ2-1; D unclear. Sequences were obtained from PBMCs or T cells enriched from blood (not recorded which). This TCR came from a man between 35 and 55 years old who had been exposed to COVID-19. The CDR3 coding sequence is TGTGCCAGCAGCGTAGTTGCAGGCCGGTCGTCCTACAATGAGCAGTTCTTC. Translation: CASSVVAGRSSYNEQFF. The variable domain in full, completed from reference TRBV9 and TRBJ2-1, reads DSGVTQTPKHLITATGQRVTLRCSPRSGDLSVYWYQQSLDQGLQFLIQYYNGEERAKGNILERFSAQQFPDLHSELNLSSLELGDSALYFCASSVVAGRSSYNEQFFGPGTRLTVL.